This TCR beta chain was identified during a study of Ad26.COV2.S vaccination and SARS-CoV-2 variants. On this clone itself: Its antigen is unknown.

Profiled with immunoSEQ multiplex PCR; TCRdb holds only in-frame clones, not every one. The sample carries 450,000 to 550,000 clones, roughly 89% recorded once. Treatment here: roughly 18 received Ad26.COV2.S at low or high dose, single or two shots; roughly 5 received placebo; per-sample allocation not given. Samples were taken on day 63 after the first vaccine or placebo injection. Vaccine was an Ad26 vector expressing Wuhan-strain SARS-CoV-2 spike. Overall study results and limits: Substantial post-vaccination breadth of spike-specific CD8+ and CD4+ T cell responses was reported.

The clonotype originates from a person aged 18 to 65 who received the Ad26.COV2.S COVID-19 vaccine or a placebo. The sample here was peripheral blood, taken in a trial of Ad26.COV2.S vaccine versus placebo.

CDR3 sequence: CASSLGLLQTNEKLFF. For the CDR3, the DNA is TGTGCCAGCTCACTCGGACTTCTTCAAACAAATGAAAAACTGTTTTTT. This sequence joins TRBV18 and TRBJ1-4; no clear D. The CDR3 runs 16 residues. CDR1 and CDR2 from the germline V gene are KGHSH and LQKENI. The V end lost 4 bases, the J end lost 5 bases, and 17 bases lay between the germline ends.